Included here is one T cell receptor (beta chain) sequence, with context. The record originates from a study of blood T cell repertoires in COVID-19. Turning to the study itself: Nucleic acid was either cDNA or gDNA, and it came from T cells, B-cell-depleted T cells, or PBMCs.

CDR1 is ENHRY and CDR2 is SYGVKD in the germline V gene. This CDR3 comprises 14 residues. Trimming stripped 3 bases from V and 1 base from J, with 9 bases between. Here immunoSEQ multiplex PCR was the method, and the copy in TCRdb shows in-frame clones only, minus some. The sample yields roughly 100,000 clones, roughly 87% seen once. The chain employs TRBV10-3 and TRBJ1-2; D might be TRBD1 (5 bases). This TCR came from a woman of 80 years or more with active COVID-19. Sequenced sample: peripheral blood. The CDR3 loop is CAISEGDYNYGYTF. CDR3 DNA: TGTGCCATCAGTGAAGGGGACTATAACTATGGCTACACCTTC.